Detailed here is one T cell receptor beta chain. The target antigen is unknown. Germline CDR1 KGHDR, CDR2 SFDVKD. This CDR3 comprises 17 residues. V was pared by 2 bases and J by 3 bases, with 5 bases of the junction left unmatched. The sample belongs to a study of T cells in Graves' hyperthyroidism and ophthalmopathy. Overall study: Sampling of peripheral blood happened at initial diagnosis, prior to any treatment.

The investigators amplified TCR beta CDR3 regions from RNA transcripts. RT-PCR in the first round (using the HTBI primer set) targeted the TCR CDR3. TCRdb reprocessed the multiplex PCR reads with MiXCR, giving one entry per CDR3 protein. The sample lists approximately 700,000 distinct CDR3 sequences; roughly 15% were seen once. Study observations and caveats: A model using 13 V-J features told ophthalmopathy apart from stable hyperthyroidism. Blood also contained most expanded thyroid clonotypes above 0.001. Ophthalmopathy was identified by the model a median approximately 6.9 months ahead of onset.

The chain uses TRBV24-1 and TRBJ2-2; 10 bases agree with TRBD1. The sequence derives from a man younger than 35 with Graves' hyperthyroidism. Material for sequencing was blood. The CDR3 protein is CATSDSYGTGDTGELFF. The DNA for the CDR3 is TGTGCCACCAGTGATTCCTACGGGACAGGGGACACCGGGGAGCTGTTTTTT.